This T cell receptor (beta chain) was recorded in a study of T-cell memory formation after mild COVID-19. The J segment lost 8 bases and the V segment lost 4 bases, leaving 7 bases of the junction unmatched. CDR3 length: 13 residues. CDR1 is MNHEY, CDR2 SMNVEV, per germline (reference sequence). Using constant-segment primers, 5'RACE produced TCR alpha and TCR beta cDNA libraries carrying sample barcodes and UMIs. Using its own MiXCR run on the 5' RACE reads, TCRdb lists one record per CDR3 protein. The data show roughly 110,000 distinct CDR3 sequences, about 15% seen once. Overall study results and limits: Clones shrinking between day 15 and 85 showed a balanced CD4/CD8 split, and those that grew later tilted toward CD4+.

This clonotype was counted a few times. The antigen is undetermined. Sequencing was performed on PBMCs or a T cell subset sorted from them (not recorded which). This receptor was obtained from a man younger than 35 who had mild COVID-19 (a few samples of this study predate the infection). Cell type and time point are not known. The gene calls are TRBV27 and TRBJ1-2, with 7 bases fitting TRBD1. The CDR3 loop is CASSWDSLGGYTF. The CDR3 region has the DNA TGTGCCAGCAGTTGGGACAGCCTGGGGGGCTACACCTTC.